The 12 T cell receptor beta chains in this list originate from one sample, sequenced in a study. TCRdb reprocessed the RT-PCR reads via MiXCR and lists one record per CDR3 protein. The data contain about 680,000 distinct CDR3 sequences, 14% of them singletons. The sequencing input was memory CD4+ T cells from blood. All receptors derive from a female donor in good health, serving as a healthy control.

This clonotype has just a few counts. The chain combines TRBV5-4 with TRBJ1-1; D may be TRBD1 (6 bases). The germline gives CDR1 SGHNT, CDR2 YYREEE (reference sequence). CDR3 length: 14 residues. The germline V and J ends were trimmed by 3 bases and 3 bases, with 12 bases remaining between them. CDR3 DNA: TGTGCCAGCAGCTGGGGGGGCGGGGACACTGAAGCTTTCTTT. It is translated as CASSWGGGDTEAFF.

The rearrangement uses TRBV27 and TRBJ1-5; 7 bases line up with TRBD1. The CDR3 consists of 14 residues. Unmatched junction bases numbered 3, after V lost 3 bases and J lost 4 bases. Germline V CDR1 and CDR2: MNHEY, SMNVEV (reference sequence). DNA of the CDR3: TGTGCCAGCAGTTTGCAGGGGGAAAATCAGCCCCAGCATTTT. Its protein product is CASSLQGENQPQHF.

In its sample, this clonotype was seen many times. This chain connects TRBV6-5 to TRBJ2-7; the D gene is possibly TRBD1 (5 bases). CDR1 and CDR2 (germline): MNHEY, SVGAGI. CDR3 size: 15 residues. The V gene lost 0 bases and the J gene lost 6 bases, with 15 bases spanning the gap. The CDR3 bases are TGTGCCAGCAGTTACTCGAAAGGGGAAGCAGGCGAGCAGTACTTC. Residues: CASSYSKGEAGEQYF.

This clonotype was recorded a few times. This chain joins TRBV20-1 and TRBJ1-1, with a tentative D call TRBD1 (6 bases). CDR1 and CDR2 (germline): DFQATT, SNEGSKA (reference sequence). Trimming removed 3 bases from V and 2 bases from J, with 13 bases in between. This CDR3 has 14 residues. The CDR3 DNA is TGCAGTGCTAGCTCACAGGGAGGAAACACTGAAGCTTTCTTT. This translates into CSASSQGGNTEAFF.

This clonotype was seen ten or more times. J is TRBJ2-1 and V is TRBV5-1; a weak D match, TRBD2 (5 bases). Trimming cost V 4 bases and J 0 bases, with 17 bases left between them. This CDR3 has 17 residues. Germline values: CDR1 SGHRS, CDR2 YFSETQ. The CDR3 DNA is TGCGCCAGCAGCCCCCAGGCGGGTGTCAGCTCCTACAATGAGCAGTTCTTC. It specifies CASSPQAGVSSYNEQFF.

This clonotype was seen repeatedly, ten times or more. The chain couples TRBV7-2 to TRBJ2-7, with D unresolved. Germline assignment: CDR1 SGHTA and CDR2 FQGNSA. This CDR3 region has 15 residues. V lost 1 base and J lost 3, with 13 bases in between. CDR3 loop: CASSLVAGRVYEQYF. The DNA of the CDR3 is TGTGCCAGCAGCTTAGTCGCCGGCAGAGTCTACGAGCAGTACTTC.

Ten or more counts support this clonotype. J is TRBJ2-3 and V is TRBV7-9; tentative D call: TRBD2 (6 bases). Trimming shortened V by 9 bases and J by 4 bases, and 17 bases separated the two germline ends. CDR1 and CDR2 (germline): SEHNR, FQNEAQ (reference sequence). The CDR3 extends over 14 amino acids. Written as DNA, the CDR3 is TGTGCCAGTCGACCCGGGGGAATTGCAGATACGCAGTATTTT. Encoded protein: CASRPGGIADTQYF.

A few counts support this clonotype. The chain joins TRBV12-3 or TRBV12-4 to TRBJ2-1; a possible D gene is TRBD1 (6 bases). With 6 bases removed from V and 9 bases from J, the gap between germline ends came to 12 bases. The length of the CDR3 is 12 residues. In nucleotides, the CDR3 is TGTGCCAGCAGCAGACAGGTCGGTGAGCAGTTCTTC. Translating it yields CASSRQVGEQFF.

This clonotype was observed at least ten times. CDR3: CASSRRDGYQPQHF. DNA of the CDR3: TGTGCCAGCAGTCGCCGGGACGGATATCAGCCCCAGCATTTT. The J gene is TRBJ1-5, the V gene TRBV28; D possibly corresponds to TRBD1 (5 bases). Germline V gives CDR1 MDHEN, CDR2 SYDVKM. There are 14 residues in the CDR3. V was trimmed by 5 bases and J by 5 bases, leaving 13 bases between them.

This clonotype was counted ten times or more. J is TRBJ1-1 and V is TRBV29-1; D might be TRBD1 (6 bases). Trimming shortened V by 5 bases and J by 0 bases, and 13 bases separated the two germline ends. This CDR3 region has 14 residues. Germline V gene data show CDR1 as SQVTM and CDR2 as ANQGSEA. CDR3 in amino acids: CSVREWTVNTEAFF. The CDR3 DNA reads TGCAGCGTTAGAGAATGGACAGTGAACACTGAAGCTTTCTTT.

The V and J genes are TRBV7-8 and TRBJ2-5, with no clear D. V was shortened by 1 base and J by 1 base, with 7 bases between the two germline ends. CDR1 and CDR2 (germline): SGHVS, FQNEAQ. The length of the CDR3 is 14 residues. The CDR3 loop reads CASSLGRVQETQYF. The CDR3 DNA is TGTGCCAGCAGCTTAGGAAGGGTCCAAGAGACCCAGTACTTC.

The chain links TRBV7-2 to TRBJ2-4, with no clear D. This CDR3 has 14 residues. Germline V lookup: CDR1 SGHTA, CDR2 FQGNSA. Trimming shortened V by 5 bases and J by 2 bases, and 10 bases separated the two germline ends. CDR3 nucleotides: TGTGCCAGCAGCCCGCGTATCACCAAAAACATTCAGTACTTC. As protein: CASSPRITKNIQYF.